Listed below are T cell receptor beta chains from one sample, sequenced in a study of blood T cell repertoires in COVID-19. Libraries were prepared by immunoSEQ multiplex PCR; TCRdb keeps only in-frame clonotypes and omits some of them. The table records about 97,000 clones, 81% of them present only once. The sample taken for sequencing was peripheral blood. These receptors came from a man aged 55 to 69 with acute or convalescent COVID-19. The CDR3 runs from the conserved cysteine through the conserved F or W. Fields, in order: J gene, V gene, D gene, clone size, CDR3 DNA, CDR3 protein. D genes are given only for firm matches. Clone size is not always given. Where it is, it says once, few, many or a class for expanded clones.

TRBJ1-2	TRBV28	TRBD1	-	TGTGCCAGCAGCCGAACCGGGACAGCGATTTATTATGGCTACACCTTC	CASSRTGTAIYYGYTF
TRBJ1-1	TRBV29-1	-	once	TGCAGCGCCCTAGGACAGATGAACACTGAAGCTTTCTTT	CSALGQMNTEAFF
TRBJ2-5	TRBV5-6	TRBD1	-	TGTGCCAGCAGCTTCAGGGGGCGGCAAGAGACCCAGTACTTC	CASSFRGRQETQYF
TRBJ2-7	TRBV27	TRBD1	-	TGTGCCAGCAGGGCCTCTTCCATGGGACAGGGGAACCACGAGCAGTACTTC	CASRASSMGQGNHEQYF
TRBJ2-7	TRBV30	-	few	TGTGCCTGGAGTTCTCCGGGGGGCGGCTACTACGAGCAGTACTTC	CAWSSPGGGYYEQYF
TRBJ2-5	TRBV27	TRBD1	-	TGTGCCAGCAGTTGGGACAGCCAAGAGACCCAGTACTTC	CASSWDSQETQYF
TRBJ1-2	TRBV7-8	-	-	TGTGCCAGCACCCTCGACAGTCTTAACTATGGCTACACCTTC	CASTLDSLNYGYTF
TRBJ2-1	TRBV28	TRBD2	-	TGTGCCAGCAGTTTCAGTCGCGGGCTAGCGGGAGGGCTATCCTACAATGAGCAGTTCTTC	CASSFSRGLAGGLSYNEQFF
TRBJ1-1	TRBV13	TRBD1	-	TGTGCCAGCAGCATTTACCGGGACAGGGGCACTGAAGCTTTCTTT	CASSIYRDRGTEAFF
TRBJ2-7	TRBV14	-	once	TGTGCCAGCAGCCAAGAGAAGACGGGGGAGCAGTACTTC	CASSQEKTGEQYF
TRBJ2-7	TRBV9	TRBD2	-	TGTGCCAGCAGCCCGGGAGGGGGGATCTCCTACGAGCAGTACTTC	CASSPGGGISYEQYF
TRBJ2-5	TRBV11-3	-	-	TGTGCCAGCAGCTTAAGGCTAGCAAAAGAGACCCAGTACTTC	CASSLRLAKETQYF
TRBJ1-1	TRBV7-8	-	once	TGTGCCAGCAGCTCCACAGGGAACACTGAAGCTTTCTTT	CASSSTGNTEAFF
TRBJ2-2	TRBV12-3/TRBV12-4	-	-	TGTGCCAGTAGCGATTTGTATACCGGGGAGCTGTTTTTT	CASSDLYTGELFF
TRBJ1-3	TRBV7-9	-	-	TGTGCCAGCAGCTTAGAACAGATTGGAAACACCATATATTTT	CASSLEQIGNTIYF
TRBJ1-5	TRBV7-2	-	-	TGTGCCAGCAGCTTTGCAGGGTATAGCAATCAGCCCCAGCATTTT	CASSFAGYSNQPQHF
TRBJ1-2	TRBV19	TRBD1	-	TGTGCCAGTAGTATAGATTCAGGAAGGGGGCGGTCGAATGGCTACACCTTC	CASSIDSGRGRSNGYTF
TRBJ1-4	TRBV6-5	-	-	TGTGCCAGCAGTTACTCGTCGGGGGAGGTTAATGAAAAACTGTTTTTT	CASSYSSGEVNEKLFF
TRBJ2-4	TRBV5-5	-	-	TGTGCCAGCAGCTTGACAGGGATTCAATCTCTAGCCAAAAACATTCAGTACTTC	CASSLTGIQSLAKNIQYF
TRBJ1-1	TRBV3-1/TRBV3-2	-	-	TGTGCCAGCAGCCAACGTACTGAAGCTTTCTTT	CASSQRTEAFF
TRBJ1-5	TRBV2	-	-	TGTGCCAGCACCACGGGGGTATTCCAGCCCCAGCATTTT	CASTTGVFQPQHF
TRBJ2-4	TRBV28	-	-	TGTGCCAGCAGCCCCGTCCCTTTTTTTAGTCTAGCCAAAAACATTCAGTACTTC	CASSPVPFFSLAKNIQYF
TRBJ2-5	TRBV24-1	TRBD1	-	TGTGCCACCAGTGATGCTCGGACAGGGGGCGCAGAGACCCAGTACTTC	CATSDARTGGAETQYF
TRBJ2-6	TRBV29-1	-	-	TGCAGCGTTGACCTCTCTGGGGCCAACGTCCTGACTTTC	CSVDLSGANVLTF
TRBJ2-7	TRBV30	-	once	TGTGCCTGGAGTGTATCAGGGGCTCTCATCGAGCAGTACTTC	CAWSVSGALIEQYF
TRBJ2-7	TRBV28	TRBD1	-	TGTGCCAGCAGTTCCGGACAGGGCATCTACGAGCAGTACTTC	CASSSGQGIYEQYF
TRBJ2-5	TRBV18	-	-	TGTGCCAGCTCGCCCCAGGGCGGTTTTTCTTTGGAGACCCAGTACTTC	CASSPQGGFSLETQYF
TRBJ1-5	TRBV2	TRBD1	few	TGTGCCAGCAGACAAGACAGGGTCCGGGGGCAGCCCCAGCATTTT	CASRQDRVRGQPQHF
TRBJ2-2	TRBV10-2	TRBD2	few	TGCGCCAGCAATGTAGCGGGACCGAACACCGGGGAGCTGTTTTTT	CASNVAGPNTGELFF
TRBJ2-7	TRBV10-2	TRBD2	many	TGCGCCAGCCGTGAGCGGGGGGGTAATCGGGAGCAGTACTTC	CASRERGGNREQYF
TRBJ2-3	TRBV15	-	-	TGTGCCACCAGCAGAAGACAGGCCACAGATACGCAGTATTTT	CATSRRQATDTQYF
TRBJ2-2	TRBV7-8	TRBD2	-	TGTGCCAGCAGCTTAGTTGCGGGAGGGGTTACCGGGGAGCTGTTTTTT	CASSLVAGGVTGELFF
TRBJ2-7	TRBV5-1	-	-	TGCGCCAGCAGCTTGGTAGGCCCTGGGCTTTACGAGCAGTACTTC	CASSLVGPGLYEQYF
TRBJ1-2	TRBV7-2	-	-	TGTGCCAGCAGCTACGACAGGAAGAAAGGCTACACCTTC	CASSYDRKKGYTF
TRBJ2-5	TRBV5-4	TRBD1	-	TGTGCCAGCAGTTTCCGGGACAGGCAGACCCAGTACTTC	CASSFRDRQTQYF
TRBJ2-5	TRBV19	TRBD1	-	TGTGCCAGTAGTGGATACAGGGGTCAGGAGACCCAGTACTTC	CASSGYRGQETQYF
TRBJ2-3	TRBV9	-	-	TGTGCCAGCAGCCCAGGGACTACAGATACGCAGTATTTT	CASSPGTTDTQYF
TRBJ2-7	TRBV10-1	-	-	TGCGCCAGTTCCCCGAGCGGATTTTACGAGCAGTACTTC	CASSPSGFYEQYF
TRBJ2-2	TRBV7-8	-	-	TGTGCCAGCAGCCCGCGGTTGGAGAGCAGCACCGGGGAGCTGTTTTTT	CASSPRLESSTGELFF
TRBJ2-2	TRBV18	-	-	TGTGCCAGCTCACCACAACAGGGTGGCAACACCGGGGAGCTGTTTTTT	CASSPQQGGNTGELFF
TRBJ2-3	TRBV2	-	-	TGTGCCAGCAGTGAACGAACAGGGGGGGAAGATACGCAGTATTTT	CASSERTGGEDTQYF
TRBJ1-1	TRBV7-2	-	-	TGTGCCAGCAGCAGATCCAGGAATTTGAACACTGAAGCTTTCTTT	CASSRSRNLNTEAFF
TRBJ1-1	TRBV5-1	TRBD1	-	TGCGCCAGCAGCTTGGCCGGGACAGAGAACACTGAAGCTTTCTTT	CASSLAGTENTEAFF
TRBJ1-5	TRBV2	TRBD1	-	TGTGCCAGCAGTGAATTTAGACAGGGCTCCCAGCCCCAGCATTTT	CASSEFRQGSQPQHF